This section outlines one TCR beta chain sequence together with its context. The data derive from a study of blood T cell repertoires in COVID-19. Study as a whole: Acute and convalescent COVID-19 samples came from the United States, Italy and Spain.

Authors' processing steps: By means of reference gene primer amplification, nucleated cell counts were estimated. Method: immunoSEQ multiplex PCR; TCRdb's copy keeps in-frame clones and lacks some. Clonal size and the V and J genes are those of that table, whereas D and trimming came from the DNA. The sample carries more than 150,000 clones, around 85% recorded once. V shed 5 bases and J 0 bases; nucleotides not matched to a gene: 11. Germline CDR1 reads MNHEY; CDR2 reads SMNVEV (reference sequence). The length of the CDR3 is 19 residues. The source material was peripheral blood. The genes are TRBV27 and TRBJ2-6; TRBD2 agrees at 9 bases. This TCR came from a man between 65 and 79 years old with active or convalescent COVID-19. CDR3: CASSPPGLARDSGANVLTF. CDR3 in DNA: TGTGCCAGCAGTCCCCCGGGACTAGCCAGAGACTCTGGGGCCAACGTCCTGACTTTC.